The next 18 T cell receptor beta chains were all read from a single sample in a study of T cell clonality in common variable immunodeficiency. Clones were sequenced by immunoSEQ multiplex PCR, and TCRdb holds only the in-frame ones, with some missing. This sample comprises approximately 46,000 clones, none seen once only. Sequencing input: peripheral blood mononuclear cells. Every receptor here comes from a person aged 18-70 years in good health.

This clone came up many times. From the germline J gene comes the end of the CDR3, since the read stops 3 residues before it. The chain recombines TRBV12-3 or TRBV12-4 with TRBJ1-2, with 7 bases aligning to TRBD1. The CDR3 contains 15 residues. The V and J ends lost 5 bases and 6 bases, in that order; junction bases with no gene match: 12. CDR3 bases read: TGTGCCAGCAGTCTTACAGGACAAAGGGGGCATGGC. Its translation: CASSLTGQRGHG. The whole CDR3 is CASSLTGQRGHGYTF.

This clone was seen at least ten times. The read terminates 3 residues before the CDR3 end, so the remaining end is supplied by the germline J gene. J is TRBJ1-1 and V is TRBV30; 7 bases are a match to TRBD1. The V gene's germline CDR1 is GTSNPN and CDR2 SVGIG (reference sequence). The CDR3 totals 18 residues. V gave up 4 bases and J gave up 1 base; unmatched junction bases: 18. This chain's CDR3 is CAWKSPYFWTGRNTEAFF. CDR3 bases read: TGTGCCTGGAAGTCGCCTTACTTCTGGACAGGCAGGAACACTGAA.

This clone has at least ten counts. The observed sequence ends 3 residues before the CDR3 terminus, with the missing tail filled in from the germline J gene. This chain connects TRBV18 to TRBJ2-1; TRBD1 aligns across 9 bases. V gave up 3 bases and J gave up 9 bases; unmatched junction bases: 9. CDR1 and CDR2 (germline): KGHSH, LQKENI. The CDR3 spans 15 residues. CDR3 DNA, as far as it was read: TGTGCCAGCTCACCGGCCGGGACAGGGACTCCTGAG. The encoded protein is CASSPAGTGTPE. The CDR3, in full, reads CASSPAGTGTPEQFF.

This clone was counted only a few times. The CDR3 is cut off 3 residues early in the read; its end comes from the germline J gene. The genes are TRBV18 and TRBJ2-3; 12 positions match TRBD2. CDR1 and CDR2 (germline): KGHSH, LQKENI. The CDR3 length is 16 residues. V trimming: 1 base; J trimming: 5 bases; junction bases outside the gene matches: 4. The CDR3 here is CASSPRLAGAGDTQYF. The CDR3 bases that were read are TGTGCCAGCTCACCACGACTAGCGGGGGCGGGAGATACG.

This clone was counted many times. The read finishes 3 residues shy of the CDR3 end, and the germline J gene is used to complete it. The V gene is TRBV28, the J gene TRBJ1-4; 7 positions agree with TRBD1. Germline V gene lookup returns CDR1 MDHEN and CDR2 SYDVKM. J was trimmed by 5 bases and V by 8 bases; bases with no gene match: 11. The CDR3 runs to 15 residues. CDR3 sequence reads: CASCTGTVRNEKLFF. The CDR3 DNA, read in part, is TGTGCCAGCTGTACCGGGACAGTACGAAATGAAAAA.

This clone was picked up many times. The CDR3 end lies 3 residues beyond the end of the read and is filled in from the germline J gene. The chain links TRBV5-5 to TRBJ2-7; TRBD1 matches at 7 bases. V was pared by 4 bases and J by 0 bases, with 7 bases of the junction left unmatched. This CDR3 has 15 residues. Germline CDR1 and CDR2: SGHKS and YYEKEE (reference sequence). Incomplete CDR3 DNA: TGTGCCAGCAGCGCATCCGGGACAGCCTCCTACGAG. It is translated as CASSASGTASYE. The whole CDR3 region reads CASSASGTASYEQYF.

Of note for this clone: The CDR3 end falls 3 residues outside the read, so it is completed with the germline J gene. This rearrangement joins TRBV7-9 to TRBJ1-1; a possible D gene is TRBD1 (6 bases). Germline CDR1 reads SEHNR; CDR2 reads FQNEAQ (reference sequence). The CDR3 extends over 14 amino acids. The covered CDR3 bases are TGTGCCAGCAGCCCCCACGGACAGAGCGGCATT. It translates to CASSPHGQSGI. The complete CDR3 sequence is CASSPHGQSGIAFF.

This clone was seen ten or more times. The CDR3 end is not reached by the read, which stops 3 residues before it; the germline J gene fills it in. The chain carries TRBV9 and TRBJ1-4; D may be TRBD1 (6 bases). CDR1 is SGDLS and CDR2 is YYNGEE in the germline V gene. With 4 bases removed from V and 5 bases from J, the gap between germline ends came to 12 bases. The length of the CDR3 is 14 residues. Incomplete CDR3 DNA: TGTGCCAGCAGCCCTCGGACAGCGAATGAAAAA. It codes for CASSPRTANEK. The complete CDR3 sequence is CASSPRTANEKLFF. Based on the CDR3 plus reference TRBV9 and TRBJ1-4, the full variable domain is DSGVTQTPKHLITATGQRVTLRCSPRSGDLSVYWYQQSLDQGLQFLIQYYNGEERAKGNILERFSAQQFPDLHSELNLSSLELGDSALYFCASSPRTANEKLFFGSGTQLSVL.

This clone was observed at least ten times. With the read ending 3 residues before the CDR3 end, the germline J gene is used to fill in that end. The chain links TRBV2 to TRBJ2-2, with D perhaps matching TRBD2 (6 bases). V lost 4 bases and J lost 1, with 16 bases in between. Germline loops: CDR1 SNHLY, CDR2 FYNNEI. There are 17 residues in the CDR3. The CDR3 is CASSVGGLVVNTGELFF. The CDR3 bases that were read are TGTGCCAGCAGTGTTGGGGGGTTAGTTGTGAACACCGGGGAG.

On this clone itself: A read error is possible here, since a much larger clone lies one base away. The CDR3 bases that were read are TGTGCCAGCAGCCCCCGACGGGGGCAAGAGACC. Translated, it gives CASSPRRGQET. The whole CDR3 sequence reads CASSPRRGQETQYF. V usage is TRBV7-9 and J usage is TRBJ2-5, with D maybe TRBD2 (6 bases). The CDR3 end lies 3 residues beyond the end of the read and is filled in from the germline J gene. V lost 5 bases and J 2 bases, leaving 12 bases between the germline ends. Germline values: CDR1 SEHNR, CDR2 FQNEAQ (reference sequence). This CDR3 region has 14 residues.

The sample holds many counts of this clone. The CDR3 end lies 3 residues beyond the end of the read and is filled in from the germline J gene. J is TRBJ2-1 and V is TRBV5-1, with 8 bases that match TRBD2. Trimming at V came to 4 bases and at J to 9 bases, leaving 6 bases not matched to a gene. This CDR3 comprises 13 residues. Germline CDR1 is SGHRS and CDR2 is YFSETQ. Partial CDR3 DNA: TGCGCCAGCAGCGTTCGGGGGGGCCCTGAG. Translated: CASSVRGGPE. The entire CDR3 protein reads CASSVRGGPEQFF.

This clone showed up many times. This may stem from a read error, because a much larger clone lies one nucleotide away. Sequencing ends 3 residues short of the CDR3 end; the germline J gene provides the rest. V usage is TRBV5-1 and J usage is TRBJ2-2, with 8 bases aligning to TRBD2. CDR1 is SGHRS and CDR2 is YFSETQ in the germline V gene. The CDR3 is made up of 17 amino acids. Incomplete CDR3 DNA: TGCGCCAGCAGCTTGGCCCGGGGGGGCTCTGGGGCCAACGTG. This translates into CASSLARGGSGANV. The CDR3 as a whole reads CASSLARGGSGANVLFF.

In this sample, this clone turned up a few times. The read falls 3 residues short of the CDR3 end, and the missing part is taken from the germline J gene. The chain combines TRBV10-2 with TRBJ2-5, with 11 bases aligning to TRBD2. Looked up from germline, CDR1 is WSHSY and CDR2 is SAAADI. CDR3 length: 14 amino acids. J lost 1 base, V lost 8 bases, and 3 bases had no gene match. The part of the CDR3 DNA that was read is TGCGCCAGCGGGCTAGCGGGGGGCCAAGAGACC. This encodes CASGLAGGQET. The whole CDR3 region reads CASGLAGGQETQYF.

This clone was seen ten or more times. The sequenced fragment ends 3 residues before the CDR3 boundary, so the rest is inferred from the germline J gene. The genes are TRBV20-1 and TRBJ2-7; TRBD1 aligns across 9 bases. Trimming took 0 bases from V and 3 from J; bases not matched to a gene: 3. Per germline, CDR1 DFQATT and CDR2 SNEGSKA (reference sequence). The CDR3 is 14 amino acids. CDR3 sequence: CSARDPDRGYEQYF. Partial CDR3 DNA: TGCAGTGCTAGAGATCCGGACAGGGGCTACGAG.

This clone was found many times. The CDR3 end falls 3 residues outside the read, so it is completed with the germline J gene. The chain carries TRBV5-1 and TRBJ1-2, with 8 bases fitting TRBD1. The CDR3 spans 15 residues. With V trimmed by 4 bases and J by 3 bases, 8 bases remained unmatched. From germline, CDR1 is SGHRS and CDR2 YFSETQ. CDR3 DNA, as far as it was read: TGCGCCAGCAGCCTCCGGACAGGGTTCGACTATGGC. Translation: CASSLRTGFDYG. The full CDR3 sequence reads CASSLRTGFDYGYTF. The complete variable domain, with remaining parts taken from reference TRBV5-1 and TRBJ1-2, reads KAGVTQTPRYLIKTRGQQVTLSCSPISGHRSVSWYQQTPGQGLQFLFEYFSETQRNKGNFPGRFSGRQFSNSRSEMNVSTLELGDSALYLCASSLRTGFDYGYTFGSGTRLTVV.

Remarks on this clone: The junction and the germline gene differ at one end; a read error may be behind it. The part of the CDR3 DNA that was read is TGCGCCAGCAGCTTGGCCGGGACAGACTCTGGAAACACA. Translation gives CASSLAGTDSGNT. In full, the CDR3 reads CASSLAGTDSGNTIYF. The genes are TRBV5-1 and TRBJ1-3; 7 bases fit TRBD1. The read ends 3 residues before the CDR3 terminus; that terminus is restored from the germline J gene. The germline CDR1 and CDR2 sequences are SGHRS and YFSETQ. The CDR3 totals 16 residues.

This clone was counted at least ten times. The CDR3 end lies 3 residues beyond the end of the read and is filled in from the germline J gene. The rearrangement joins TRBV7-9 to TRBJ1-5; no clear D. V lost 5 bases to trimming and J lost 4 bases, with 6 bases between them. Germline values: CDR1 SEHNR, CDR2 FQNEAQ (reference sequence). The CDR3 spans 12 residues. The sequenced part of the CDR3 DNA is TGTGCCAGCAGCACCGGGAATCAGCCC. Encoded protein: CASSTGNQP. The CDR3 in full is CASSTGNQPQHF.

As for this clone: The read comes to an end 3 residues before the CDR3 does, leaving the germline J gene to fill in the end. The chain has TRBV18 and TRBJ1-2; a possible D gene is TRBD1 (6 bases). CDR3 length equals 16 residues. CDR1 and CDR2 (germline): KGHSH, LQKENI. CDR3 bases read: TGTGCCAGCTCACCCTTGACAGGCCGCTCCACAGATACC. This codes for CASSPLTGRSTDT. The whole CDR3 is CASSPLTGRSTDTYTF. Based on the CDR3 plus reference TRBV18 and TRBJ1-2, the full variable domain is NAGVMQNPRHLVRRRGQEARLRCSPMKGHSHVYWYRQLPEEGLKFMVYLQKENIIDESGMPKERFSAEFPKEGPSILRIQQVVRGDSAAYFCASSPLTGRSTDTYTFGSGTRLTVV.